This T cell receptor beta chain came from a study of blood T cell repertoires in COVID-19. The overall study: Researchers got acute and convalescent COVID-19 samples from the United States, Italy and Spain. From T cells, B-cell-depleted T cells, or PBMCs came the material, which was cDNA or gDNA.

Trimming at V came to 1 base and at J to 2 bases, leaving 6 bases not matched to a gene. The CDR3 runs 17 residues. Germline values: CDR1 SGHTA, CDR2 FQGNSA. Authors' analysis steps: Reference gene primer amplification gave nucleated cell count estimates. Produced via immunoSEQ multiplex PCR; TCRdb's table is partial and in-frame only. V, J and clone size are taken as reported in that table, and D and trimming were inferred from the DNA itself. The profile shows more than 300,000 clones, around 86% of them singletons. The TCR comes from a woman between 50 and 59 years old with acute or convalescent COVID-19. What was sequenced was peripheral blood. The chain couples TRBV7-2 to TRBJ2-1; 9 bases agree with TRBD1. The CDR3 DNA is TGTGCCAGCAGCTTAGTGGCGGGACAGGGTCCCTACAATGAGCAGTTCTTC. Amino acid sequence: CASSLVAGQGPYNEQFF.